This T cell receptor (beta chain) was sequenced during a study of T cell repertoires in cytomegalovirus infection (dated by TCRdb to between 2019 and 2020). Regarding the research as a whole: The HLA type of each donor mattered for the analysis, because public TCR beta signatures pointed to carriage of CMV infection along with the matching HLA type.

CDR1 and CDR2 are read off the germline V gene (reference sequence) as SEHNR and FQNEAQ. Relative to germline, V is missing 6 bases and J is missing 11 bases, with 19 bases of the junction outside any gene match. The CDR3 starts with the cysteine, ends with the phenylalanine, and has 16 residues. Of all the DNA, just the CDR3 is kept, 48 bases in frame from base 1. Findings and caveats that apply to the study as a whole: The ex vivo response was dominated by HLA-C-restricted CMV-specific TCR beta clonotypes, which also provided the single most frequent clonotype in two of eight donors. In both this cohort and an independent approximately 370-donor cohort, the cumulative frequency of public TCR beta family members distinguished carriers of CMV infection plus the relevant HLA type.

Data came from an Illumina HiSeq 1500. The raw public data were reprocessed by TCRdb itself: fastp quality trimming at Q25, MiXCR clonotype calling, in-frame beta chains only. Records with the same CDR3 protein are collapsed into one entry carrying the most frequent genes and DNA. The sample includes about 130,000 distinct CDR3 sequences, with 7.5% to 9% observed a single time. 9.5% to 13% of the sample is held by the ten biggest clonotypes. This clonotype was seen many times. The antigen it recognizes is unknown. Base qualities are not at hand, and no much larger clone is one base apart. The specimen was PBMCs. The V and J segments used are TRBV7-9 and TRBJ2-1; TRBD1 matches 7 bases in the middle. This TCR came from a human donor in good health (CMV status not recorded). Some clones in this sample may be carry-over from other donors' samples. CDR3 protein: CASRDEQGPLPTQQFF. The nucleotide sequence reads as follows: TGTGCCAGCAGAGATGAACAGGGGCCCCTTCCAACTCAGCAGTTCTTC.